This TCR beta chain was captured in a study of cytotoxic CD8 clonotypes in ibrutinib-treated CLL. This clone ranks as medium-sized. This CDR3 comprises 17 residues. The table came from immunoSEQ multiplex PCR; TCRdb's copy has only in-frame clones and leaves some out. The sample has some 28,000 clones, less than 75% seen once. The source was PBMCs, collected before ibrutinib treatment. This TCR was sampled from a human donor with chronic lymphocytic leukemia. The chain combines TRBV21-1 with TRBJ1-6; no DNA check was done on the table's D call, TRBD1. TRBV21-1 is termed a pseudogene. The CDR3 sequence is CASRTIRDRGLASPLHF. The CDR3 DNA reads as TGTGCCAGCAGGACCATCCGGGACAGGGGGCTAGCTTCACCCCTCCACTTT.